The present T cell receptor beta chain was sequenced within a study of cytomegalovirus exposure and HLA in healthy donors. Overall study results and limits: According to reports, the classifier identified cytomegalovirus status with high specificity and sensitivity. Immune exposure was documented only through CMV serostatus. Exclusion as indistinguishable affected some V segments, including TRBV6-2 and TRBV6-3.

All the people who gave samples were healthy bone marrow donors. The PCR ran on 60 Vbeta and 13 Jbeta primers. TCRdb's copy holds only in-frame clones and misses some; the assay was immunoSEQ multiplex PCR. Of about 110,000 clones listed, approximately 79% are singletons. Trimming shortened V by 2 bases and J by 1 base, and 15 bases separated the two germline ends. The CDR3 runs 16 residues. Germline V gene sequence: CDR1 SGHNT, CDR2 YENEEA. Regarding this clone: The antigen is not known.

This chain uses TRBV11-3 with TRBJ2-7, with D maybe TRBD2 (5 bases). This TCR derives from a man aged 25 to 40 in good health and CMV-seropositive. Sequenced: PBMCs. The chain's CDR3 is CASSLPPAGVSYEQYF. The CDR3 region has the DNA TGTGCCAGCAGCTTACCCCCGGCCGGGGTATCCTACGAGCAGTACTTC.